These T cell receptor beta chains were read from a single sample in a study of blood T cell repertoires in COVID-19. Produced via immunoSEQ multiplex PCR; TCRdb's table is partial and in-frame only. The top ten hold about 3% of the sample, which has roughly 280,000 clones, approximately 90% seen once. The sequenced sample was PBMCs or T cells enriched from blood (not recorded which). The receptors here all came from a man between 40 and 49 years old who had been exposed to COVID-19. Both conserved end residues are part of each CDR3. D genes are given only for firm matches. The size of a clone is reported for some rows only, either as once, few or many, or as a class for expanded clones.

D gene	V gene	clone size	J gene	CDR3 protein	CDR3 DNA
.	TRBV6-5	.	TRBJ2-2	CATGGPGELFF	TGTGCCACCGGGGGGCCCGGGGAGCTGTTTTTT
.	TRBV3-1/TRBV3-2	.	TRBJ2-1	CASSRSEYNEQFF	TGTGCCAGCAGCCGATCGGAGTACAATGAGCAGTTCTTC
TRBD2	TRBV11-3	.	TRBJ2-1	CASSLDLAGDPQFF	TGTGCCAGCAGCTTAGATTTAGCGGGAGACCCCCAGTTCTTC
.	TRBV6-4	.	TRBJ2-2	CASRLGRGSNTGELFF	TGTGCCAGCAGACTAGGACGGGGTTCGAACACCGGGGAGCTGTTTTTT
TRBD1	TRBV11-2	few	TRBJ2-5	CASRGGPETQYF	TGTGCCAGCCGAGGGGGCCCAGAGACCCAGTACTTC
TRBD1	TRBV30	once	TRBJ1-2	CAWKGQKNYGYTF	TGTGCCTGGAAGGGACAGAAAAACTATGGCTACACCTTC
TRBD1	TRBV24-1	.	TRBJ2-5	CATSHLDRDQETQYF	TGTGCCACCAGTCATCTGGACAGGGACCAAGAGACCCAGTACTTC
.	TRBV25-1	.	TRBJ1-4	CASSERKGANEKLFF	TGTGCCAGCAGTGAACGAAAGGGGGCTAATGAAAAACTGTTTTTT
TRBD1	TRBV5-1	.	TRBJ2-5	CASSGQGARETQYF	TGCGCCAGCAGCGGGCAGGGGGCAAGGGAGACCCAGTACTTC
.	TRBV4-3	.	TRBJ2-5	CASSPVRNTYQETQYF	TGCGCCAGCAGCCCTGTAAGAAACACCTACCAAGAGACCCAGTACTTC
.	TRBV7-2	.	TRBJ2-5	CASSITGSGETQYF	TGTGCCAGCAGCATCACAGGGTCGGGAGAGACCCAGTACTTC
.	TRBV19	.	TRBJ2-4	CASSIEPDRAQKNIQYF	TGTGCCAGTAGTATAGAGCCGGACAGAGCTCAAAAAAACATTCAGTACTTC
.	TRBV21-1	.	TRBJ2-5	CASSKVIPIAGGTQETQYF	TGTGCCAGCAGCAAAGTGATCCCCATAGCGGGAGGCACCCAAGAGACCCAGTACTTC
TRBD2	TRBV9	.	TRBJ2-2	CASSVGPSGRAGTGELFF	TGTGCCAGCAGCGTAGGTCCTAGCGGGAGGGCCGGCACCGGGGAGCTGTTTTTT
.	TRBV28	.	TRBJ2-5	CATSGGQETQYF	TGTGCCACCTCTGGCGGTCAAGAGACCCAGTACTTC
TRBD2	TRBV6-2/TRBV6-3	once	TRBJ2-7	CASSYQAGEPYEQYF	TGTGCCAGCAGTTACCAAGCGGGAGAACCCTACGAGCAGTACTTC
TRBD1	TRBV4-3	.	TRBJ2-3	CASSQETGGGDTQYF	TGCGCCAGCAGCCAAGAGACAGGGGGTGGCGATACGCAGTATTTT
TRBD1	TRBV30	.	TRBJ1-1	CAWSVGQLNTEAFF	TGTGCCTGGAGTGTGGGACAGTTGAACACTGAAGCTTTCTTT
.	TRBV7-9	.	TRBJ1-1	CASSLITGNTEAFF	TGTGCCAGCAGCCTTATAACAGGGAACACTGAAGCTTTCTTT
TRBD1	TRBV3-1/TRBV3-2	.	TRBJ2-5	CASSQSFSGGETQYF	TGTGCCAGCAGCCAATCGTTTTCAGGGGGAGAGACCCAGTACTTC
TRBD1	TRBV6-6	once	TRBJ1-2	CASSQDRGEGYTF	TGTGCCAGCAGTCAAGACAGGGGAGAAGGCTACACCTTC
.	TRBV5-1	.	TRBJ2-7	CASSLARGPYEQYF	TGCGCCAGCAGCTTGGCCAGGGGCCCCTACGAGCAGTACTTC
.	TRBV28	.	TRBJ2-3	CASSPTLVTSTDTQYF	TGTGCCAGCAGTCCGACCCTAGTAACTAGCACAGATACGCAGTATTTT